The clone carrying this T cell receptor (beta chain) appeared a single time. This specimen belongs to a study of tumor-infiltrating lymphocytes in primary liver carcinoma. In the study overall: Lesions, classed as T1-T3 N0M0, spanned about 4 to 11 cm across.

CDR1 and CDR2 from the germline V gene are SGHAT and FQNNGV. The CDR3 has 19 amino acids. Unsorted bulk tissue (roughly 19-31 mg) underwent RNA and DNA co-extraction. The investigators made TCR beta cDNA from roughly 0.45 ug total RNA, using a constant-region primer. The TCR beta library was amplified through three nested multiplex PCR rounds in a modified ARM-PCR procedure. Two initial PCR rounds of approximately 10 cycles each paired TRBV1-TRBV30 forward primers with a C-beta reverse primer. TCRdb called the multiplex PCR reads again in MiXCR, with one record for every CDR3 protein. The table records approximately 110,000 distinct CDR3 sequences, 60% to 80% of them present only once.

The sample was liver tumor tissue from sampling region 3. Subset specified: tumor region T3, left-lateral pole. This clonotype originated in a woman aged 60 to 75 with primary liver carcinoma and hepatitis B virus infection. J is TRBJ2-3 and V is TRBV11-2; D is possibly TRBD2 (7 bases). CDR3: CTISPERGGDSGRTDTQYF. The CDR3 nucleotides are TGTACCATCAGCCCCGAGAGGGGGGGAGATAGCGGCCGCACAGATACGCAGTATTTT.